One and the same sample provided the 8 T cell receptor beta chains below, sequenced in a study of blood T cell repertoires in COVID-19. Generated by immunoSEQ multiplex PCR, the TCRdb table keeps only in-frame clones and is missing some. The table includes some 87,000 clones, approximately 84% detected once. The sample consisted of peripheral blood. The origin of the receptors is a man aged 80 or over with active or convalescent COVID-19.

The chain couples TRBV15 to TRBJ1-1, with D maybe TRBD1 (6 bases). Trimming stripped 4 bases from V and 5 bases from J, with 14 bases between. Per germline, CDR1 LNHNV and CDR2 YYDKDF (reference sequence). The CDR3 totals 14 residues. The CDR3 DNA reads TGTGCCACCAGCAATGCAGGGGTTCGGACTGAAGCTTTCTTT. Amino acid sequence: CATSNAGVRTEAFF.

The CDR3 bases are TGTGCCACCAGCAAACGCAGCGGGGGGACATACAATGAGCAGTTCTTC. Translating gives CATSKRSGGTYNEQFF. J is TRBJ2-1 and V is TRBV15; 9 nucleotides agree with TRBD2. The CDR3 has 16 amino acids. Looked up from germline, CDR1 is LNHNV and CDR2 is YYDKDF (reference sequence). The V and J ends lost 4 bases and 4 bases, in that order; junction bases with no gene match: 8.

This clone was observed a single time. CDR3 bases: TGTGCCAGCAGTCCAACGGCAGATACGCAGTATTTT. As protein: CASSPTADTQYF. The rearrangement uses TRBV6-2 or TRBV6-3 and TRBJ2-3; D is uncertain. V lost 5 bases and J lost 4, with 7 bases in between. Germline V CDR1 and CDR2: MNHEY, SVGEGT. The CDR3 length is 12 residues.

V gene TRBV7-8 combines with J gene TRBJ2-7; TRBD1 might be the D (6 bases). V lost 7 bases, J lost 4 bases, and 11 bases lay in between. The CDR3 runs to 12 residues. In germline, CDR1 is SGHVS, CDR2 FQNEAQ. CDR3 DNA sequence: TGTGCCAGCACGCAGGGGACATACGAGCAGTACTTC. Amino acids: CASTQGTYEQYF.

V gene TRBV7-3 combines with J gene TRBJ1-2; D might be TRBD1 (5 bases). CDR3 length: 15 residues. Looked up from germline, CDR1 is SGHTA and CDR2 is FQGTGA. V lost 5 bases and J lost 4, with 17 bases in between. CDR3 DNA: TGTGCCAGCAGCCCTGGCCAGACAGTTCGCTATGGCTACACCTTC. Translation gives CASSPGQTVRYGYTF.

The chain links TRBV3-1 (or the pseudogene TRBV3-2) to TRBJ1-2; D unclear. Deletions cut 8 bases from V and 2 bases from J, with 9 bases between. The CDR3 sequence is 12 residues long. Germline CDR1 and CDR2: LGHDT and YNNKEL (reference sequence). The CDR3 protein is CASSGENYGYTF. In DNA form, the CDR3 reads TGTGCCAGCTCGGGAGAGAACTATGGCTACACCTTC.

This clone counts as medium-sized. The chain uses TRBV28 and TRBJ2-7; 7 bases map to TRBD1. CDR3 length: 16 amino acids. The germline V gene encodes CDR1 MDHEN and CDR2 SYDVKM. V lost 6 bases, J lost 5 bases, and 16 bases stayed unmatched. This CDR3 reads CASSPGDWVQGNEQYF. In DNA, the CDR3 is TGTGCCAGCAGCCCCGGGGATTGGGTACAGGGGAACGAGCAGTACTTC.

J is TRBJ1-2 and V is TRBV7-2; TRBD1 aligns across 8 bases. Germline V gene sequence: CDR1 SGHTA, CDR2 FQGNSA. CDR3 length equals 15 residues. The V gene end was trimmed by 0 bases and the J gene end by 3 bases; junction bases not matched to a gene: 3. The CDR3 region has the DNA TGTGCCAGCAGCTTAGCGGCGACAGGGGACTATGGCTACACCTTC. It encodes CASSLAATGDYGYTF.